A selection of T cell receptor beta chains follows, all from one sample in a study of shared clonotypes between healthy human individuals. Sequencing used immunoSEQ multiplex PCR; TCRdb keeps in-frame clones, though not all of them. The table includes millions of clones, 85% to 95% detected once. Source material: naive CD8+ T cells sorted from blood. The receptor source for this set is a man aged 18 to 29 in good health. CDR3s include the opening cysteine and the closing phenylalanine or tryptophan. A D gene is named only where the DNA matches it firmly. Expanded clones get a size class; other rows say once, few or many, or leave the size out.

d_gene: TRBD1; v_gene: TRBV6-1; j_gene: TRBJ2-7; abundance: -; CDR3aa: CASSAPGTGTYEQYF; CDR3nt: TGTGCCAGCAGTGCGCCCGGGACAGGAACCTACGAGCAGTACTTC
d_gene: -; v_gene: TRBV4-1; j_gene: TRBJ2-7; abundance: -; CDR3aa: CASSLTADYEQYF; CDR3nt: TGCGCCAGCAGCCTAACGGCAGACTACGAGCAGTACTTC
d_gene: -; v_gene: TRBV6-5; j_gene: TRBJ1-1; abundance: -; CDR3aa: CASALTMNTEAFF; CDR3nt: TGTGCCAGTGCCTTGACGATGAACACTGAAGCTTTCTTT
d_gene: -; v_gene: TRBV6-5; j_gene: TRBJ2-6; abundance: -; CDR3aa: CASSYSGGANVLTF; CDR3nt: TGTGCCAGCAGTTACTCGGGCGGGGCCAACGTCCTGACTTTC
d_gene: -; v_gene: TRBV6-1; j_gene: TRBJ2-3; abundance: -; CDR3aa: CASTVSFSTDTQYF; CDR3nt: TGTGCCAGCACGGTCAGCTTTAGCACAGATACGCAGTATTTT
d_gene: -; v_gene: TRBV27; j_gene: TRBJ1-2; abundance: once; CDR3aa: CASSLFGVVGFDGYTF; CDR3nt: TGTGCCAGCAGTTTATTCGGGGTAGTGGGGTTCGATGGCTACACCTTC
d_gene: TRBD1; v_gene: TRBV2; j_gene: TRBJ1-1; abundance: -; CDR3aa: CASDPLIPSPGQGNTEAFF; CDR3nt: TGTGCCAGCGACCCTTTAATTCCTTCTCCGGGACAGGGGAACACTGAAGCTTTCTTT
d_gene: -; v_gene: TRBV7-9; j_gene: TRBJ2-2; abundance: -; CDR3aa: CASSFPANGELFF; CDR3nt: TGTGCCAGCAGCTTCCCCGCCAACGGGGAGCTGTTTTTT
d_gene: TRBD2; v_gene: TRBV7-9; j_gene: TRBJ2-2; abundance: -; CDR3aa: CASSLPSGTSGGNTGELFF; CDR3nt: TGTGCCAGCAGCTTACCCAGCGGGACTAGCGGGGGGAACACCGGGGAGCTGTTTTTT
d_gene: -; v_gene: TRBV19; j_gene: TRBJ1-5; abundance: -; CDR3aa: CASSVEGDLGYNQPQHF; CDR3nt: TGTGCCAGTAGTGTAGAAGGAGATTTAGGATACAATCAGCCCCAGCATTTT
d_gene: -; v_gene: TRBV7-2; j_gene: TRBJ2-3; abundance: once; CDR3aa: CASSLLSVSPDTQYF; CDR3nt: TGTGCCAGCAGCTTACTCAGCGTTAGTCCAGATACGCAGTATTTT
d_gene: -; v_gene: TRBV6-5; j_gene: TRBJ2-7; abundance: -; CDR3aa: CASRDLAASYEQYF; CDR3nt: TGTGCCAGCAGAGACTTGGCAGCGTCCTACGAGCAGTACTTC
d_gene: -; v_gene: TRBV5-8; j_gene: TRBJ2-3; abundance: -; CDR3aa: CASSLGSQGSDTQYF; CDR3nt: TGTGCCAGCAGCTTGGGGTCACAGGGCTCAGATACGCAGTATTTT
d_gene: -; v_gene: TRBV13; j_gene: TRBJ1-2; abundance: -; CDR3aa: CASSLTAGESHGYTF; CDR3nt: TGTGCCAGCAGCTTAACAGCAGGGGAATCTCATGGCTACACCTTC
d_gene: -; v_gene: TRBV13; j_gene: TRBJ2-7; abundance: -; CDR3aa: CASSLGGPLYEQYF; CDR3nt: TGTGCCAGCAGCTTAGGCGGCCCACTCTACGAGCAGTACTTC
d_gene: TRBD1; v_gene: TRBV2; j_gene: TRBJ2-5; abundance: -; CDR3aa: CASSEPIQTGGQETQYF; CDR3nt: TGTGCCAGCAGTGAACCAATACAGACAGGGGGCCAAGAGACCCAGTACTTC
d_gene: -; v_gene: TRBV6-1; j_gene: TRBJ2-1; abundance: -; CDR3aa: CASSEAHEQFF; CDR3nt: TGTGCCAGCAGTGAAGCCCATGAGCAGTTCTTC
d_gene: -; v_gene: TRBV9; j_gene: TRBJ1-2; abundance: -; CDR3aa: CASSVTGTLTNGYTF; CDR3nt: TGTGCCAGCAGCGTCACTGGGACCCTTACTAATGGCTACACCTTC
d_gene: TRBD2; v_gene: TRBV6-5; j_gene: TRBJ2-2; abundance: -; CDR3aa: CASSQLAGELFF; CDR3nt: TGTGCCAGCAGTCAACTAGCGGGGGAGCTGTTTTTT
d_gene: -; v_gene: TRBV4-1; j_gene: TRBJ1-6; abundance: -; CDR3aa: CASSLSPGAYNSPLHF; CDR3nt: TGCGCCAGCAGCCTAAGCCCGGGTGCTTATAATTCACCCCTCCACTTT
d_gene: -; v_gene: TRBV4-1; j_gene: TRBJ1-2; abundance: -; CDR3aa: CASSQDLRGDGYTF; CDR3nt: TGCGCCAGCAGCCAAGATCTAAGGGGCGATGGCTACACCTTC
d_gene: -; v_gene: TRBV11-2; j_gene: TRBJ2-7; abundance: once; CDR3aa: CASSLGSPYEQYF; CDR3nt: TGTGCCAGCAGCTTAGGATCCCCCTACGAGCAGTACTTC
d_gene: -; v_gene: TRBV13; j_gene: TRBJ1-1; abundance: -; CDR3aa: CASSSSDRLNTEAFF; CDR3nt: TGTGCCAGCAGCTCCTCGGACAGATTGAACACTGAAGCTTTCTTT
d_gene: -; v_gene: TRBV7-8; j_gene: TRBJ2-3; abundance: -; CDR3aa: CASSQLSGSTDTQYF; CDR3nt: TGTGCCAGCAGCCAACTCAGCGGGAGCACAGATACGCAGTATTTT
d_gene: -; v_gene: TRBV4-1; j_gene: TRBJ2-7; abundance: -; CDR3aa: CASSQVAGNYEQYF; CDR3nt: TGCGCCAGCAGCCAGGTTGCTGGGAACTACGAGCAGTACTTC
d_gene: -; v_gene: TRBV27; j_gene: TRBJ1-1; abundance: -; CDR3aa: CASSLGPNSNTEAFF; CDR3nt: TGTGCCAGCAGTTTAGGTCCCAATTCGAACACTGAAGCTTTCTTT
d_gene: -; v_gene: TRBV7-6; j_gene: TRBJ2-2; abundance: -; CDR3aa: CASSLAPLSLVNTGELFF; CDR3nt: TGTGCCAGCAGCTTAGCCCCCCTATCTCTAGTGAACACCGGGGAGCTGTTTTTT
d_gene: -; v_gene: TRBV6-5; j_gene: TRBJ2-3; abundance: -; CDR3aa: CASSAGGTDTQYF; CDR3nt: TGTGCCAGCAGTGCAGGGGGCACAGATACGCAGTATTTT
d_gene: TRBD2; v_gene: TRBV4-2; j_gene: TRBJ2-1; abundance: -; CDR3aa: CASSQPGRTGGDEQFF; CDR3nt: TGTGCCAGCAGCCAACCCGGGCGGACTGGGGGGGATGAGCAGTTCTTC
d_gene: -; v_gene: TRBV28; j_gene: TRBJ2-5; abundance: -; CDR3aa: CASSLFSETQYF; CDR3nt: TGTGCCAGCAGTTTATTTTCCGAGACCCAGTACTTC
d_gene: TRBD2; v_gene: TRBV27; j_gene: TRBJ2-7; abundance: -; CDR3aa: CASRYYSGGNYEQYF; CDR3nt: TGTGCCAGCAGATACTATAGCGGGGGCAACTACGAGCAGTACTTC
d_gene: -; v_gene: TRBV7-9; j_gene: TRBJ1-5; abundance: many; CDR3aa: CASSPTSPGNQPQHF; CDR3nt: TGTGCCAGCAGCCCGACATCCCCTGGGAATCAGCCCCAGCATTTT
d_gene: TRBD1; v_gene: TRBV7-9; j_gene: TRBJ2-2; abundance: once; CDR3aa: CASPRLGTGDLTGELFF; CDR3nt: TGTGCCAGCCCGCGCCTCGGGACAGGGGACCTAACCGGGGAGCTGTTTTTT
d_gene: -; v_gene: TRBV9; j_gene: TRBJ2-5; abundance: -; CDR3aa: CASSVGSIQETQYF; CDR3nt: TGTGCCAGCAGCGTAGGGAGCATTCAAGAGACCCAGTACTTC
d_gene: -; v_gene: TRBV11-2; j_gene: TRBJ1-2; abundance: once; CDR3aa: CASSLGTGTYYGYTF; CDR3nt: TGTGCCAGCAGCTTAGGCACCGGGACGTACTATGGCTACACCTTC
d_gene: -; v_gene: TRBV5-1; j_gene: TRBJ2-7; abundance: -; CDR3aa: CASSPEGSVSSYEQYF; CDR3nt: TGCGCCAGCAGCCCCGAGGGGTCGGTGAGCTCCTACGAGCAGTACTTC
d_gene: -; v_gene: TRBV4-1; j_gene: TRBJ2-5; abundance: -; CDR3aa: CASSQVGQRETQYF; CDR3nt: TGCGCCAGCAGCCAAGTGGGCCAGCGGGAGACCCAGTACTTC
d_gene: -; v_gene: TRBV5-6; j_gene: TRBJ2-7; abundance: -; CDR3aa: CASSAALLGLGHEQYF; CDR3nt: TGTGCCAGCAGCGCAGCCCTACTCGGACTTGGCCACGAGCAGTACTTC
d_gene: -; v_gene: TRBV9; j_gene: TRBJ2-3; abundance: -; CDR3aa: CASSVVGWADTQYF; CDR3nt: TGTGCCAGCAGCGTAGTAGGGTGGGCCGATACGCAGTATTTT
d_gene: TRBD2; v_gene: TRBV7-9; j_gene: TRBJ2-7; abundance: -; CDR3aa: CASSPPGTSGYEQYF; CDR3nt: TGTGCCAGCAGCCCCCCCGGGACTAGCGGCTACGAGCAGTACTTC
d_gene: -; v_gene: TRBV7-8; j_gene: TRBJ2-5; abundance: -; CDR3aa: CASSPPGLVMETQYF; CDR3nt: TGTGCCAGCAGCCCCCCGGGGCTAGTTATGGAGACCCAGTACTTC
d_gene: TRBD2; v_gene: TRBV27; j_gene: TRBJ2-1; abundance: -; CDR3aa: CASSVLAGEYNEQFF; CDR3nt: TGTGCCAGCAGTGTACTAGCGGGGGAATACAATGAGCAGTTCTTC
d_gene: -; v_gene: TRBV21-1; j_gene: TRBJ2-2; abundance: -; CDR3aa: CASSARAGKNTGELFF; CDR3nt: TGTGCCAGCAGCGCCAGAGCGGGGAAGAACACCGGGGAGCTGTTTTTT
d_gene: -; v_gene: TRBV7-9; j_gene: TRBJ2-3; abundance: -; CDR3aa: CASSLGGEGDSTDTQYF; CDR3nt: TGTGCCAGCAGCTTAGGGGGAGAGGGGGACTCCACAGATACGCAGTATTTT
d_gene: -; v_gene: TRBV30; j_gene: TRBJ1-2; abundance: -; CDR3aa: CAWSVSIYGYTF; CDR3nt: TGTGCCTGGAGTGTCTCTATCTATGGCTACACCTTC
d_gene: TRBD2; v_gene: TRBV7-7; j_gene: TRBJ2-2; abundance: -; CDR3aa: CASSNTGLAGGSNTGELFF; CDR3nt: TGTGCTAGCAGCAACACGGGACTAGCGGGAGGATCGAACACCGGGGAGCTGTTTTTT
d_gene: -; v_gene: TRBV6-5; j_gene: TRBJ2-1; abundance: -; CDR3aa: CASSYSGAPLGNEQFF; CDR3nt: TGTGCCAGCAGTTACTCGGGAGCCCCCCTGGGCAATGAGCAGTTCTTC
d_gene: -; v_gene: TRBV19; j_gene: TRBJ1-5; abundance: few; CDR3aa: CASRVRNQPQHF; CDR3nt: TGTGCCAGTCGGGTAAGGAATCAGCCCCAGCATTTT
d_gene: -; v_gene: TRBV7-9; j_gene: TRBJ2-7; abundance: -; CDR3aa: CASSSSLAGSSYEQYF; CDR3nt: TGTGCCAGCAGCTCTTCGTTGGCGGGGAGCTCCTACGAGCAGTACTTC
d_gene: TRBD1; v_gene: TRBV27; j_gene: TRBJ2-7; abundance: -; CDR3aa: CASSRGTGFLSYF; CDR3nt: TGTGCCAGCAGCCGAGGGACAGGGTTCCTTTCGTACTTC
d_gene: -; v_gene: TRBV7-2; j_gene: TRBJ1-6; abundance: -; CDR3aa: CASSLAIGQSSPLHF; CDR3nt: TGTGCCAGCAGCTTAGCGATCGGACAGTCTTCACCCCTCCACTTT
d_gene: -; v_gene: TRBV5-6; j_gene: TRBJ2-3; abundance: -; CDR3aa: CASSFGGGSDTQYF; CDR3nt: TGTGCCAGCAGCTTCGGGGGAGGCTCAGATACGCAGTATTTT
d_gene: TRBD1; v_gene: TRBV5-6; j_gene: TRBJ2-7; abundance: -; CDR3aa: CASSFGTGLYEQYF; CDR3nt: TGTGCCAGCAGCTTTGGGACAGGGCTCTACGAGCAGTACTTC
d_gene: -; v_gene: TRBV6-1; j_gene: TRBJ1-5; abundance: -; CDR3aa: CASSELGNQPQHF; CDR3nt: TGTGCCAGCAGTGAACTAGGCAATCAGCCCCAGCATTTT
d_gene: -; v_gene: TRBV6-6; j_gene: TRBJ2-5; abundance: -; CDR3aa: CASSPRSRLGETQYF; CDR3nt: TGTGCCAGCAGTCCACGATCCAGGCTGGGGGAGACCCAGTACTTC